This T cell receptor (beta chain) stems from a study of blood T cell repertoires in COVID-19. Turning to the study itself: Sample material is recorded as cDNA or gDNA derived from T cells, B-cell-depleted T cells, or PBMCs.

V was trimmed by 3 bases and J by 1 base, leaving 6 bases between them. From germline, CDR1 is LNHDA and CDR2 SQIVND (reference sequence). The CDR3 is made up of 13 amino acids. In the original analysis: The assay estimated nucleated cells by amplifying reference gene primers. Repertoires were generated with immunoSEQ multiplex PCR, while TCRdb's copy carries only in-frame clones and drops some. V, J and clone size are those of that table, while D and trimming were read from the DNA. Of over 130,000 clones in the sample, about three quarters are singletons; the top ten hold 2.5% to 3%. Cohort assignment relied on participant-reported clinical history.

The chain has TRBV19 and TRBJ1-1, with D uncertain. The TCR comes from a woman between 50 and 59 years old who had recovered from COVID-19. Sequencing was done on a sample of PBMCs or T cells enriched from blood (not recorded which). Written as DNA, the CDR3 is TGTGCCAGTAGTATGACGGGGAACACTGAAGCTTTCTTT. The encoded protein is CASSMTGNTEAFF. The whole variable domain, filled in from reference TRBV19 and TRBJ1-1, reads DGGITQSPKYLFRKEGQNVTLSCEQNLNHDAMYWYRQDPGQGLRLIYYSQIVNDFQKGDIAEGYSVSREKKESFPLTVTSAQKNPTAFYLCASSMTGNTEAFFGQGTRLTVV.